The rows below give T cell receptor beta chains drawn from one sample of a study of T cell responses to AZD1222 COVID-19 vaccine. Assay: immunoSEQ multiplex PCR; the TCRdb copy retains only in-frame clones and omits some. The data show 100,000 to 150,000 clones, approximately 86% seen once. Source: peripheral blood, taken on day 0 of AZD1222 vaccination. All receptors derive from an adult in good health. Each CDR3 is given with its conserved first and last residue. D genes are given only for firm matches. Rows give clone size only sometimes, using once, few, many, or a class for an expanded clone.

clone_size j_call v_call d_call cdr3_nt cdr3_aa
- TRBJ2-1 TRBV5-1 - TGCGCCAGCAGCTTGGAGGCAGGGCGAGACAATGAGCAGTTCTTC CASSLEAGRDNEQFF
- TRBJ2-3 TRBV4-1 TRBD1 TGCGCCAGCAGCCAACCCCGGGGCCGGGACAGGTCCTATTCTAGCACAGATACGCAGTATTTT CASSQPRGRDRSYSSTDTQYF
- TRBJ2-3 TRBV5-8 - TGTGCCAGCAGTGGGGGACGACCGGGGGCAGATACGCAGTATTTT CASSGGRPGADTQYF
- TRBJ1-1 TRBV19 - TGTGCCAGTAGCCTCTTTAGGGACACTGAAGCTTTCTTT CASSLFRDTEAFF
once TRBJ2-5 TRBV28 - TGTGCCAGCAGCGGGACGGGGGTCGGGCAAGAGACCCAGTACTTC CASSGTGVGQETQYF
- TRBJ2-5 TRBV4-3 TRBD1 TGCGCCAGCAGCCAAGATTGGACAGGAGGAGAGACCCAGTACTTC CASSQDWTGGETQYF
- TRBJ1-2 TRBV5-4 - TGTGCCAGTCAGGGGCTCTATGGCTACACCTTC CASQGLYGYTF
- TRBJ1-5 TRBV27 TRBD1 TGTGCCAGCAGTTCAGGGGGCCGGCAGCCCCAGCATTTT CASSSGGRQPQHF
- TRBJ1-1 TRBV11-1 TRBD1 TGTGCCAGCAGCCCCGGACAGGTTTACACTGAAGCTTTCTTT CASSPGQVYTEAFF
- TRBJ2-3 TRBV18 - TGTGCCAGCTCACCTCTCTTACAGGCTACTAGCACAGATACGCAGTATTTT CASSPLLQATSTDTQYF
- TRBJ1-2 TRBV7-2 - TGTGCCAGCAGCGGACTAGGAGGGTCCATTGGCTACACCTTC CASSGLGGSIGYTF
- TRBJ1-1 TRBV27 - TGTGCCAGCAGTTTTTTAGGGGCTGAAGCTTTCTTT CASSFLGAEAFF
- TRBJ2-7 TRBV25-1 - TGTGCCAGCAGAGGGGACGAGGGCGGCTACGAGCAGTACTTC CASRGDEGGYEQYF
- TRBJ1-6 TRBV30 TRBD1 TGTGCCTGGAGTGGGGGACAGGTTAATTCACCCCTCCACTTT CAWSGGQVNSPLHF
few TRBJ1-1 TRBV3-1/TRBV3-2 - TGTGCCAGCAGCCACGTACCGGGCCCTGAAGCTTTCTTT CASSHVPGPEAFF
- TRBJ2-7 TRBV18 - TGTGCCAGCTCACCACTATGGGTCTCAAGCGAAGACGAGCAGTACTTC CASSPLWVSSEDEQYF
- TRBJ1-2 TRBV19 - TGTGCCAGTAGCGAGAACTATGGCTACACCTTC CASSENYGYTF
once TRBJ1-5 TRBV4-1 TRBD1 TGCGCCAGCAGCCAGGGACAGGCAGCTCAGCCCCAGCATTTT CASSQGQAAQPQHF
- TRBJ2-7 TRBV5-6 - TGTGCCAGCAGCTTGGGGCGAGGGGCAAACTACGAGCAGTACTTC CASSLGRGANYEQYF
- TRBJ2-7 TRBV15 - TGTGCCACCAGCAAGGACAACACCTACGAGCAGTACTTC CATSKDNTYEQYF
- TRBJ1-6 TRBV5-4 - TGTGCCAGCAGCTTCGGGAATTCACCCCTCCACTTT CASSFGNSPLHF
once TRBJ2-1 TRBV6-2/TRBV6-3 - TGTGCCAGCAGTTACCCTGGACAGTCCAGCTCCTACAATGAGCAGTTCTTC CASSYPGQSSSYNEQFF
- TRBJ2-2 TRBV30 - TGTGCCTGGAGTGTAGGTACTATCGTCGGGGAGCTGTTTTTT CAWSVGTIVGELFF
once TRBJ2-7 TRBV6-4 TRBD1 TGTGCCAGCAGCAGGGGGACCCGGAGGTCCGACGAGCAGTACTTC CASSRGTRRSDEQYF
- TRBJ2-5 TRBV5-4 TRBD2 TGTGCCAGCAGCTTGGAACTAGCGGGAGAGACCCAGTACTTC CASSLELAGETQYF
- TRBJ1-6 TRBV7-2 - TGTGCCAGCCGAGATTCCCAAAATTCACCCCTCCACTTT CASRDSQNSPLHF
- TRBJ1-1 TRBV28 - TGTGCCAGCAGTTTAGTTGCGAAAAGTGGGGGATCTGAAGCTTTCTTT CASSLVAKSGGSEAFF
- TRBJ2-7 TRBV30 TRBD1 TGTGCCTGGAGTGTATTGGACAGGGCCTACGAGCAGTACTTC CAWSVLDRAYEQYF
- TRBJ2-5 TRBV3-1/TRBV3-2 - TGTGCCAGCAGCCGTGGTCTCAAGACCCAGTACTTC CASSRGLKTQYF
- TRBJ2-3 TRBV4-3 - TGCGCCAGCAGCCAAGGAGTTAGCACAGATACGCAGTATTTT CASSQGVSTDTQYF
- TRBJ1-5 TRBV19 - TGTGCCAGTAGTAAACGGACAGATTATAGCAATCAGCCCCAGCATTTT CASSKRTDYSNQPQHF
- TRBJ1-5 TRBV6-6 TRBD1 TGTGCCAGCAGTCCCTGGACAGGGGTTAGCAATCAGCCCCAGCATTTT CASSPWTGVSNQPQHF
- TRBJ2-2 TRBV18 - TGTGCCAGCTCACCGCAGGACGGAGGAACCGGGGAGCTGTTTTTT CASSPQDGGTGELFF
- TRBJ1-4 TRBV28 - TGTGCCAGCAGTTCGAACATAAATAAACGGATTGCAACTAATGAAAAACTGTTTTTT CASSSNINKRIATNEKLFF
- TRBJ2-2 TRBV3-1/TRBV3-2 - TGTGCCAGCAGCCAAGACAGGGTCAACACCGGGGAGCTGTTTTTT CASSQDRVNTGELFF
- TRBJ2-7 TRBV30 - TGTGCCTGGAGTAGTGGATACGAGCAGTACTTC CAWSSGYEQYF
- TRBJ2-2 TRBV7-9 TRBD1 TGTGCCAGCAGCTTGGCAGGGGGTGTCGGGGAGCTGTTTTTT CASSLAGGVGELFF
- TRBJ1-3 TRBV6-5 - TGTGCCAGCAGTTACTCCGTGGAGGGAGTAAACACCATATATTTT CASSYSVEGVNTIYF
- TRBJ1-2 TRBV27 - TGTGCCAGCAGTCTAAACACAGGGCAAATTAACTATGGCTACACCTTC CASSLNTGQINYGYTF
- TRBJ2-3 TRBV4-2 TRBD2 TGTGCCAGCAGCCAGGGAGTAGCTAGCGGAGCTAGCACAGATACGCAGTATTTT CASSQGVASGASTDTQYF
- TRBJ1-2 TRBV19 - TGTGCCAGTAGTCCCACCCCCTGGGGGGATACTAACTATGGCTACACCTTC CASSPTPWGDTNYGYTF
- TRBJ1-1 TRBV28 - TGTGCCAGCAGCCGTGGGAAGGTCTACACTGAAGCTTTCTTT CASSRGKVYTEAFF
- TRBJ2-7 TRBV5-8 TRBD1 TGTGCCAGCCTACCGGGGACAGCCTACGAGCAGTACTTC CASLPGTAYEQYF
- TRBJ2-7 TRBV5-6 - TGTGCCAGCAGTATCGGACAGTTCTACGAGCAGTACTTC CASSIGQFYEQYF
- TRBJ2-7 TRBV6-2/TRBV6-3 TRBD1 TGTGCCAGCAGCCACTACCTAGGGACAGTCATCTCCTACGAGCAGTACTTC CASSHYLGTVISYEQYF
- TRBJ1-1 TRBV19 TRBD1 TGTGCCAGTAGTATTCTGACAGGGGGCAGGGCTGAAGCTTTCTTT CASSILTGGRAEAFF
- TRBJ1-5 TRBV14 - TGTGCCAGAGCCTCGGGGAGGGTCGATCAGCCCCAGCATTTT CARASGRVDQPQHF
- TRBJ2-2 TRBV19 TRBD1 TGTGCCAGTAGCACGGACAGGGGGCAAGCCGGGGAGCTGTTTTTT CASSTDRGQAGELFF
- TRBJ2-2 TRBV19 - TGTGCCAGTAGTAGTGGGGGCTCGGGCACCGGGGAGCTGTTTTTT CASSSGGSGTGELFF
- TRBJ2-3 TRBV15 TRBD2 TGTGCCACCAGCAGTAGACTAGCGGGTAACACAGATACGCAGTATTTT CATSSRLAGNTDTQYF
- TRBJ1-5 TRBV19 TRBD1 TGTGCCAGTATGGGACAGGGGGCGGGCAATCAGCCCCAGCATTTT CASMGQGAGNQPQHF
- TRBJ2-7 TRBV18 TRBD1 TGTGCCAGCTCACCACGGGGCGGAATCGGGGACAGCCCGTCCTACGAGCAGTACTTC CASSPRGGIGDSPSYEQYF
- TRBJ2-7 TRBV12-1 - TGTGCCAGCAGCTTCGAGGGACAGGGAGCCTACGAGCAGTACTTC CASSFEGQGAYEQYF
- TRBJ2-7 TRBV5-4 TRBD1 TGTGCCAGCAGCTTAAGTCCCAGGGGGAGCTCCTACGAGCAGTACTTC CASSLSPRGSSYEQYF
- TRBJ2-7 TRBV19 - TGTGCCAGTAGTCCTAATGGGGGCGCCGGGACCCTCTACGAGCAGTACTTC CASSPNGGAGTLYEQYF